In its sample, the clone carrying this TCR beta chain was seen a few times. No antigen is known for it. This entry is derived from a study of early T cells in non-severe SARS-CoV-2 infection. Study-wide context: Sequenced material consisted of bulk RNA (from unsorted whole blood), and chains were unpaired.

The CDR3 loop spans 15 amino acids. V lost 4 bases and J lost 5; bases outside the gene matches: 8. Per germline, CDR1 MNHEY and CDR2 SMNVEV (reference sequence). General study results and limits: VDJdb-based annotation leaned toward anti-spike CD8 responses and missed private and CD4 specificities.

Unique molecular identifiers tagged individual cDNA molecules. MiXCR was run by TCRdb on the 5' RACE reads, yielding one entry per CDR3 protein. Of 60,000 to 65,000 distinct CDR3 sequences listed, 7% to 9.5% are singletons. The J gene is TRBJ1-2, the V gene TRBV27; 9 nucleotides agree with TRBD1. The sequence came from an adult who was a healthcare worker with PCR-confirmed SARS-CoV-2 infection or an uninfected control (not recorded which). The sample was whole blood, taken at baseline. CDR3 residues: CASSYGTGNDYGYTF. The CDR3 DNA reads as TGTGCCAGCAGTTACGGGACAGGGAACGATTATGGCTACACCTTC.